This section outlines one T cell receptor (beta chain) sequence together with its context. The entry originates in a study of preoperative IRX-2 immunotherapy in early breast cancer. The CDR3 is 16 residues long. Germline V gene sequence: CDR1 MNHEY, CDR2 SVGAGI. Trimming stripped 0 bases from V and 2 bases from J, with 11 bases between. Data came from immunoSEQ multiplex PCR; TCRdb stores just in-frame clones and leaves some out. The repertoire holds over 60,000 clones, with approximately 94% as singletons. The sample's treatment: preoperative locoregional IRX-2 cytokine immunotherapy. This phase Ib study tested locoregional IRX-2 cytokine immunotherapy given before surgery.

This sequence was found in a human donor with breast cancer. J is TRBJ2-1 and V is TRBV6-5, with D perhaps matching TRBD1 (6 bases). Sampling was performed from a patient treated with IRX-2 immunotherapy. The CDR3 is CASSYSMTGAYNEQFF. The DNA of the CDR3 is TGTGCCAGCAGTTACTCGATGACAGGCGCCTACAATGAGCAGTTCTTC.